The 2 T cell receptor beta chains below all came from one sample that was sequenced in a study of blood T cell repertoires in COVID-19. TCRdb keeps only in-frame clones here, not all; method: immunoSEQ multiplex PCR. The table includes fewer than 250,000 clones, about 83% detected once. Sequenced input: PBMCs or T cells enriched from blood (not recorded which). Source of these receptors: a woman aged 50 to 65 who had recovered from COVID-19.

This clone was seen only once. The V and J genes are TRBV6-5 and TRBJ1-4, with 7 bases that match TRBD1. The CDR3 runs to 13 residues. The germline gives CDR1 MNHEY, CDR2 SVGAGI. The ends lost 6 bases at V and 5 bases at J; junction bases unmatched: 3. The chain's CDR3 is CASRKQGNEKLFF. The CDR3 nucleotides read TGTGCCAGCAGGAAACAGGGGAATGAAAAACTGTTTTTT.

This chain links TRBV11-2 with TRBJ2-3, with 9 bases aligning to TRBD2. Trimming at V came to 5 bases and at J to 0 bases, leaving 6 bases not matched to a gene. The germline V gene has CDR1 SGHAT and CDR2 FQNNGV. The CDR3 has 16 amino acids. The CDR3 DNA is TGTGCCAGCAGCCCGACTAGCGGAACTAGCACAGATACGCAGTATTTT. Its protein is CASSPTSGTSTDTQYF. Full variable domain (missing parts from reference TRBV11-2 and TRBJ2-3): EAGVAQSPRYKIIEKRQSVAFWCNPISGHATLYWYQQILGQGPKLLIQFQNNGVVDDSQLPKDRFSAERLKGVDSTLKIQPAKLEDSAVYLCASSPTSGTSTDTQYFGPGTRLTVL.